These 8 T cell receptor beta chains originate from one sample sequenced in a study of blood T cells in healthy people across ages. The authors ran a second PCR of about 7 to 11 cycles using a sample-barcoded 5' primer and a J-beta primer mix. TCRdb fed the 5' RACE reads into MiXCR, producing one record per CDR3 protein. Of roughly 800,000 distinct CDR3 sequences detected, 20% to 30% appear once; the ten largest clones hold 3%. Separately, the same data were catalogued under a study of T cells of mothers and their children.

Sequencing used blood. These TCRs come from a boy aged 5 to 17 in good health.

This clonotype was seen a handful of times. The CDR3, as DNA: TGTGCCAGCGTCCGGGCCGGTCGGGCTTTCTTT. Its protein product is CASVRAGRAFF. The rearrangement uses TRBV27 and TRBJ1-1; D is unresolved. CDR1 is MNHEY and CDR2 is SMNVEV in the germline V gene (reference sequence). The CDR3 covers 11 residues. V lost 8 bases to trimming and J lost 11 bases, with 15 bases between them.

This clonotype was seen a few times. The genes are TRBV5-1 and TRBJ2-1; 7 bases are a match to TRBD2. Germline V gene data show CDR1 as SGHRS and CDR2 as YFSETQ. J lost 0 bases, V lost 4 bases, and 7 bases had no gene match. The CDR3 has 16 amino acids. The CDR3 DNA reads as TGCGCCAGCAGCGCAGCGGGGCCACGCTCCTACAATGAGCAGTTCTTC. Translation: CASSAAGPRSYNEQFF.

The sample holds a few counts of this clonotype. The chain uses TRBV7-8 and TRBJ2-1; 9 bases agree with TRBD2. The germline V gene has CDR1 SGHVS and CDR2 FQNEAQ. V was clipped by 5 bases and J by 4 bases; unmatched bases: 9. The CDR3 length is 16 residues. The CDR3 sequence is CASSERGLAGYNEQFF. The CDR3 DNA follows: TGTGCCAGCAGCGAGAGGGGCCTAGCGGGGTACAATGAGCAGTTCTTC.

This clonotype has a single count. The chain couples TRBV6-1 to TRBJ1-4, with 10 bases matching TRBD1. J was trimmed by 7 bases and V by 4 bases; bases with no gene match: 6. Germline CDR1 and CDR2: MNHNS and SASEGT. The CDR3 loop spans 15 amino acids. Here the CDR3 reads CASSVGDRGVEKLFF. The DNA for the CDR3 is TGTGCCAGCAGTGTAGGGGACAGGGGTGTTGAAAAACTGTTTTTT.

This clonotype was counted ten times or more. The CDR3 sequence: CASSLIGGNTEAFF. The CDR3 nucleotides are TGTGCCAGCAGTTTAATCGGGGGAAACACTGAAGCTTTCTTT. The chain uses TRBV12-3 or TRBV12-4 and TRBJ1-1; maybe TRBD1 (5 bases). The CDR3 spans 14 residues. The germline V and J ends were trimmed by 2 bases and 2 bases, with 9 bases remaining between them.

V gene TRBV3-1 combines with J gene TRBJ1-2; D is unresolved. This CDR3 has 11 amino acids. The V and J ends lost 1 base and 8 bases respectively, with 5 bases between them. Germline V gives CDR1 LGHDT, CDR2 YNNKEL (reference sequence). CDR3 loop: CASSQASGYTF. In DNA, the CDR3 is TGTGCCAGCAGCCAAGCGTCCGGCTACACCTTC.

In its sample, this clonotype was seen a few times. V and J are TRBV5-1 and TRBJ2-7; 9 bases line up with TRBD1. V was pared by 3 bases and J by 0 bases, with 10 bases of the junction left unmatched. This CDR3 has 17 residues. CDR1 SGHRS and CDR2 YFSETQ come from the germline V gene. CDR3 in amino acids: CASSSKTGGRSSYEQYF. DNA for the CDR3: TGCGCCAGCAGCTCTAAAACAGGGGGCCGGAGCTCCTACGAGCAGTACTTC.

This clonotype turned up a few times. V usage is TRBV9 and J usage is TRBJ2-4, with 9 bases fitting TRBD2. Germline assignment: CDR1 SGDLS and CDR2 YYNGEE. CDR3 length: 17 residues. Losses at the gene ends were 1 base for V and 1 base for J; bases not matched to a gene: 6. CDR3 sequence (DNA): TGTGCCAGCAGCGTATCCGCGGGGGGGCGTGCCAAAAACATTCAGTACTTC. It translates to CASSVSAGGRAKNIQYF.